The clone carrying this T cell receptor beta chain was seen only once. Profiled with immunoSEQ multiplex PCR; TCRdb holds only in-frame clones, not every one. In the table there are hundreds of thousands of clones, more than 75% of which are singletons. The record originates from a study of shared T cell receptors in the human thymus. The V end was cut by 0 bases, the J end by 7 bases, with 12 bases between. The CDR3 runs to 14 residues. The germline CDR1 and CDR2 sequences are MNHEY and SVGAGI. The same sample was also used in a study of human thymus T cells. That investigation notes: The related literature has documented a marked overlap of thymic repertoires among unrelated individuals.

Sequences were obtained from thymocytes. The clonotype originates from a boy under three years old with a congenital heart defect. The V and J genes are TRBV6-5 and TRBJ1-1; no definite D call. CDR3 in amino acids: CASSYSIAIHEAFF. The CDR3 region has the DNA TGTGCCAGCAGTTACTCTATAGCGATCCATGAAGCTTTCTTT.